This passage covers 5 T cell receptor beta chains from one sample sequenced in a study of T cells in tuberculosis. The protocol was immunoSEQ multiplex PCR, while the TCRdb copy is restricted to in-frame clones and leaves out a portion. The sample has under 45,000 clones; more than 85% are singletons. Time point indicated: new active TB diagnosis, blood taken before or within 7 days of starting treatment. Sample: PBMCs, taken at tuberculosis diagnosis. Every receptor here comes from an adult with tuberculosis.

The V call is TRBV6-1, the J call TRBJ1-3; TRBD1 is a possible D gene (5 bases). There are 13 residues in the CDR3. CDR1 and CDR2 from the germline V gene are MNHNS and SASEGT. The V end was cut by 8 bases, the J end by 4 bases, with 12 bases between. CDR3 in DNA: TGTGCCAGCGGATTACAGGTGGGAAACACCATATATTTT. Translation gives CASGLQVGNTIYF.

V is TRBV7-9 and J is TRBJ2-7; perhaps TRBD2 as D (6 bases). The CDR3 runs to 15 residues. Germline lookup yields CDR1 SEHNR and CDR2 FQNEAQ (reference sequence). V was pared by 0 bases and J by 3 bases, with 12 bases between. CDR3 protein: CASSLARGTFYEQYF. Here the CDR3 DNA reads TGTGCCAGCAGCTTAGCCCGGGGGACCTTCTACGAGCAGTACTTC.

This rearrangement joins TRBV19 to TRBJ1-2, with TRBD1 as a possible D gene (5 bases). CDR1 and CDR2 from the germline V gene are LNHDA and SQIVND (reference sequence). Trimming removed 6 bases from V and 3 bases from J, with 11 bases in between. The CDR3 is made up of 13 amino acids. CDR3 sequence (DNA): TGTGCCAGTAGATCAGGGCCCCACTATGGCTACACCTTC. Its protein product is CASRSGPHYGYTF.

The gene calls are TRBV6-1 and TRBJ2-2, with D maybe TRBD1 (6 bases). Germline V lookup: CDR1 MNHNS, CDR2 SASEGT. V dropped 5 bases and J dropped 6 bases, with 13 bases sitting between them. The CDR3 consists of 14 residues. CDR3 region: CASSFTQGSGELFF. The CDR3 DNA sequence: TGTGCCAGCAGTTTTACCCAGGGGTCCGGGGAGCTGTTTTTT.

This chain joins TRBV7-6 and TRBJ2-3, with D maybe TRBD1 (6 bases). This CDR3 spans 17 amino acids. V was trimmed by 4 bases and J by 1 base, leaving 18 bases between them. Germline V gene sequence: CDR1 SGHVS, CDR2 FNYEAQ. The CDR3 region has the DNA TGTGCCAGCAGCTCTGTTGGTTGGGGGCCCCGCACAGATACGCAGTATTTT. Translation: CASSSVGWGPRTDTQYF.